The 10 T cell receptor beta chains below all came from one sample that was sequenced in a study of T cells in Graves' hyperthyroidism and ophthalmopathy. The TCR beta CDR3 regions underwent amplification using RNA transcripts as the source. The HTBI primer set served for first-round RT-PCR of the TCR CDR3. TCRdb passed the multiplex PCR reads through MiXCR, listing each CDR3 protein once. The table shows over 450,000 distinct CDR3 sequences, with approximately 17% occurring only once. The sequenced material came from blood. The source of these receptors is a young woman with Graves' ophthalmopathy.

This clonotype was recorded a few times. V is TRBV4-1 and J is TRBJ2-3, with TRBD2 identical over 9 bases. The CDR3 extends over 17 amino acids. Unmatched junction bases numbered 6, after V lost 0 bases and J lost 2 bases. Germline CDR1 reads MGHRA; CDR2 reads YSYEKL. The CDR3 DNA reads TGCGCCAGCAGCCAAGATGGCGCGGGAGGGTTCACAGATACGCAGTATTTT. Encoded protein: CASSQDGAGGFTDTQYF.

This clonotype was recorded many times. The CDR3 DNA follows: TGCAGTGCTAGCAAGGACGGTAGCACAGATACGCAGTATTTT. It codes for CSASKDGSTDTQYF. This chain joins TRBV20-1 and TRBJ2-3; no firm D call. V shed 3 bases and J shed 0 bases, with 10 bases lying between them. The V gene's germline CDR1 is DFQATT and CDR2 SNEGSKA (reference sequence). The CDR3 is 14 amino acids.

This clonotype was seen repeatedly, ten times or more. CDR3 DNA sequence: TGTGCCAGCACCTCAACGGGGGGAGTAGAGACCCAGTACTTC. Its protein product is CASTSTGGVETQYF. The V call is TRBV28, the J call TRBJ2-5, with 7 bases aligning to TRBD2. Germline-derived CDR1 and CDR2 are MDHEN and SYDVKM. The V and J ends lost 7 bases and 4 bases, in that order; junction bases with no gene match: 9. This CDR3 has 14 residues.

This clonotype showed up many times. This chain joins TRBV27 and TRBJ2-7; the D gene is possibly TRBD1 (5 bases). The V gene's germline CDR1 is MNHEY and CDR2 SMNVEV (reference sequence). V shed 4 bases and J shed 0 bases, with 10 bases lying between them. The CDR3 has 14 amino acids. In nucleotides, the CDR3 is TGTGCCAGCAGTTGGACACCGAGCTCCTACGAGCAGTACTTC. Translating it yields CASSWTPSSYEQYF.

This clonotype was observed a few times. The V gene is TRBV18, the J gene TRBJ2-1, with 9 bases identical to TRBD1. V was pared by 6 bases and J by 15 bases, with 9 bases of the junction left unmatched. The germline gives CDR1 KGHSH, CDR2 LQKENI. The CDR3 runs 12 residues. The CDR3 sequence is CASSRPGTGMFF. The DNA of the CDR3 is TGTGCCAGCTCGCGACCCGGGACAGGGATGTTCTTC. The whole variable domain, filled in from reference TRBV18 and TRBJ2-1, reads NAGVMQNPRHLVRRRGQEARLRCSPMKGHSHVYWYRQLPEEGLKFMVYLQKENIIDESGMPKERFSAEFPKEGPSILRIQQVVRGDSAAYFCASSRPGTGMFFGPGTRLTVL.

The rearrangement uses TRBV19 and TRBJ2-1, with unresolved D. Deletions cut 6 bases from V and 0 bases from J, with 12 bases between. CDR3 length: 15 amino acids. The V gene's germline CDR1 is LNHDA and CDR2 SQIVND (reference sequence). DNA for the CDR3: TGTGCCAGTAGGGTCGACGGTAGCTCCTACAATGAGCAGTTCTTC. Amino acid sequence: CASRVDGSSYNEQFF.

This clonotype was observed many times. V and J are TRBV28 and TRBJ2-1; D is perhaps TRBD1 (6 bases). CDR1 MDHEN and CDR2 SYDVKM come from the germline V gene. V was pared by 5 bases and J by 8 bases, with 25 bases between. This CDR3 spans 17 amino acids. DNA for the CDR3: TGTGCCAGCAGTATTGCAGGGGCGGCCGAACGTATCCATGAGCAGTTCTTC. Translation gives CASSIAGAAERIHEQFF. The whole variable domain, remainder taken from reference TRBV28 and TRBJ2-1, is DVKVTQSSRYLVKRTGEKVFLECVQDMDHENMFWYRQDPGLGLRLIYFSYDVKMKEKGDIPEGYSVSREKKERFSLILESASTNQTSMYLCASSIAGAAERIHEQFFGPGTRLTVL.

This clonotype turned up a few times. The chain combines TRBV7-9 with TRBJ1-1; possibly TRBD1 for D (5 bases). This CDR3 is built from 18 residues. The V gene lost 3 bases and the J gene lost 0 bases, with 20 bases spanning the gap. The germline V gene encodes CDR1 SEHNR and CDR2 FQNEAQ (reference sequence). The DNA of the CDR3 is TGTGCCAGCAGCTTCCTTACAGGACCCCGAAGAATGAACACTGAAGCTTTCTTT. This encodes CASSFLTGPRRMNTEAFF.

This clonotype was seen a few times. CDR3 protein: CASSPTSGSPPSEQFF. The CDR3 DNA is TGTGCCAGTAGTCCCACTAGCGGGAGTCCACCAAGTGAGCAGTTCTTC. The V gene is TRBV19, the J gene TRBJ2-1; 11 bases agree with TRBD2. After removal of 5 bases from V and 9 bases from J, the junction contained 12 bases not matched to a gene. The CDR3 runs 16 residues. The V gene's germline CDR1 is LNHDA and CDR2 SQIVND (reference sequence).

The CDR3 loop is CASSSSSGLNNEQFF. The CDR3 DNA reads TGTGCCAGCAGCTCCTCTAGCGGACTGAACAATGAGCAGTTCTTC. The V gene is TRBV6-5, the J gene TRBJ2-1; 7 nucleotides line up with TRBD2. The germline CDR1 and CDR2 sequences are MNHEY and SVGAGI. This CDR3 has 15 amino acids. Trimming removed 6 bases from V and 5 bases from J; junction bases left unmatched: 10.